A single sample gave rise to the 26 T cell receptor beta chains below, sequenced in a study of spatial heterogeneity in lung cancer. In TCRdb, the 5' RACE reads were re-called with MiXCR into one record per CDR3 protein. The sample carries approximately 94,000 distinct CDR3 sequences, about 4.4% recorded once. The time point here: sample taken at primary tumor resection. Antigens of these TCRs are unknown. Overall study findings and caveats: Tumor mutation counts were tracked by expanded intratumoral alpha and beta TCR counts.

Sequenced here: lung tumor tissue, sampled at surgery. Receptors originate from a male donor with early-stage non-small cell lung cancer.

This clonotype has ten or more counts. The chain has TRBV4-1 and TRBJ1-3; TRBD1 might be the D (6 bases). CDR1 MGHRA and CDR2 YSYEKL come from the germline V gene. V dropped 2 bases and J dropped 6 bases, with 14 bases sitting between them. CDR3 length: 15 amino acids. CDR3 sequence (DNA): TGCGCCAGCAGCCAACTACAGGGATATGTAAACACCATATATTTT. Its protein product is CASSQLQGYVNTIYF.

This clonotype came up many times. The V gene is TRBV29-1, the J gene TRBJ1-1; tentatively, D is TRBD1 (5 bases). The CDR3 totals 11 residues. The V gene's germline CDR1 is SQVTM and CDR2 ANQGSEA. V lost 4 bases, J lost 3 bases, and 6 bases lay in between. CDR3 nucleotide sequence: TGCAGCGTTGTCAGGGACACTGAAGCTTTCTTT. This translates into CSVVRDTEAFF.

V is TRBV4-2 and J is TRBJ2-1; 14 positions match TRBD2. CDR1 is LGHNA, CDR2 YNFKEQ, per germline. V lost 0 bases to trimming and J lost 6 bases; unmatched junction nucleotides: 7. The length of the CDR3 is 18 residues. Here the CDR3 reads CASSQDGTSGGRSNEQFF. The CDR3 DNA is TGTGCCAGCAGCCAAGACGGGACTAGCGGGGGAAGGTCCAATGAGCAGTTCTTC.

This chain connects TRBV7-2 to TRBJ2-1; perhaps D is TRBD1 or TRBD2 (5 bases each). The CDR3 runs 15 residues. Trimming stripped 4 bases from V and 9 bases from J, with 19 bases between. The germline gives CDR1 SGHTA, CDR2 FQGNSA. The CDR3 reads CASSSETTTGPEQFF. The CDR3 nucleotides are TGTGCCAGCAGCTCCGAGACTACCACGGGGCCTGAGCAGTTCTTC.

This clonotype was picked up many times. J is TRBJ1-1 and V is TRBV4-1, with D uncertain. This CDR3 is 18 amino acids long. Trimming left V 3 bases short and J 2 bases short, with 22 bases between. Germline loops: CDR1 MGHRA, CDR2 YSYEKL. CDR3 sequence: CASSHAWHSRRRNTEAFF. CDR3 in DNA: TGCGCCAGCAGCCACGCGTGGCATTCACGGCGACGTAACACTGAAGCTTTCTTT.

This clonotype was seen at least ten times. V is TRBV11-2 and J is TRBJ2-3, with D uncertain. Germline CDR1 is SGHAT and CDR2 is FQNNGV. The CDR3 spans 13 residues. The ends were cut back, 0 bases at V and 7 bases at J, with 8 bases in the middle. The CDR3 loop is CASSLDLENTQYF. CDR3 nucleotide sequence: TGTGCCAGCAGCTTAGATTTAGAAAATACGCAGTATTTT.

This clonotype has a handful of counts. The chain has TRBV28 and TRBJ1-5; D not certain. Germline V lookup: CDR1 MDHEN, CDR2 SYDVKM. CDR3 length: 14 amino acids. Trimming left V 0 bases short and J 9 bases short, with 12 bases between. CDR3 coding DNA: TGTGCCAGCAGTTTATGGGGATACGGGAGGCCCCAGCATTTT. Amino acid sequence: CASSLWGYGRPQHF.

Many counts were recorded for this clonotype. The chain links TRBV6-5 to TRBJ2-3; perhaps TRBD1 as D (5 bases). The CDR3 extends over 15 amino acids. V lost 5 bases and J 1 base, leaving 13 bases between the germline ends. Germline V lookup: CDR1 MNHEY, CDR2 SVGAGI. The DNA for the CDR3 is TGTGCCAGCAGTCCCAGGGCGGCCGGCACAGATACGCAGTATTTT. It is translated as CASSPRAAGTDTQYF.

At least ten counts were recorded for this clonotype. V is TRBV27 and J is TRBJ1-1; TRBD1 is a possible D gene (6 bases). V dropped 4 bases and J dropped 1 base, with 13 bases sitting between them. CDR3 length equals 15 residues. Germline lookup yields CDR1 MNHEY and CDR2 SMNVEV (reference sequence). The CDR3: CASSSGAPRNTEAFF. The CDR3, as DNA: TGTGCCAGCAGTTCAGGGGCCCCAAGGAACACTGAAGCTTTCTTT.

This clonotype was recorded many times. The chain uses TRBV27 and TRBJ1-6, with D unclear. V was pared by 3 bases and J by 7 bases, with 13 bases between. The length of the CDR3 is 15 residues. Germline V gene sequence: CDR1 MNHEY, CDR2 SMNVEV (reference sequence). The CDR3 DNA is TGTGCCAGCAGTTTTGCCCGAGGAGGGAATTCACCCCTCCACTTT. Encoded protein: CASSFARGGNSPLHF.

As regards this clonotype: Being one base from a much bigger clone, this may be a read error. The V call is TRBV6-1, the J call TRBJ1-1, with D unresolved. Trimming removed 6 bases from V and 1 base from J, with 9 bases in between. In germline, CDR1 is MNHNS, CDR2 SASEGT. CDR3 length equals 13 residues. The DNA of the CDR3 is TGTGCCAGCAGCACACAGTCGAACACTGAAGCTTTCTTT. It encodes CASSTQSNTEAFF.

This clonotype was counted ten times or more. The chain has TRBV5-4 and TRBJ2-5, with TRBD1 matching 12 bases. CDR1 is SGHNT, CDR2 YYREEE, per germline (reference sequence). V was clipped by 4 bases and J by 5 bases; unmatched bases: 9. The CDR3 is 16 residues long. The CDR3 sequence is CASSPGTGGEMETQYF. The CDR3, as DNA: TGTGCCAGCAGCCCTGGGACAGGGGGCGAAATGGAGACCCAGTACTTC. Variable domain in full (rest from reference TRBV5-4 and TRBJ2-5): ETGVTQSPTHLIKTRGQQVTLRCSSQSGHNTVSWYQQALGQGPQFIFQYYREEENGRGNFPPRFSGLQFPNYSSELNVNALELDDSALYLCASSPGTGGEMETQYFGPGTRLLVL.

The V gene is TRBV3-1, the J gene TRBJ2-3; 12 nucleotides match TRBD2. The CDR3 extends over 16 amino acids. V dropped 7 bases and J dropped 2; count of bases not matched to a gene: 7. Germline V gives CDR1 LGHDT, CDR2 YNNKEL (reference sequence). In DNA form, the CDR3 reads TGTGCCAGCAACCTTAGACTAGCGGGAGCCACAGATACGCAGTATTTT. It codes for CASNLRLAGATDTQYF.

The chain combines TRBV5-1 with TRBJ2-1, with D perhaps TRBD1 (6 bases). Trimming removed 4 bases from V and 10 bases from J, with 15 bases in between. Germline V gene sequence: CDR1 SGHRS, CDR2 YFSETQ. The CDR3 extends over 13 amino acids. CDR3 sequence reads: CASSGQPRGEQFF. In DNA, the CDR3 is TGCGCCAGCAGCGGACAGCCAAGAGGGGAGCAGTTCTTC.

The chain couples TRBV5-1 to TRBJ2-1, with 10 nucleotides matching TRBD2. Germline loops: CDR1 SGHRS, CDR2 YFSETQ. The junction had 11 bases not matched to a gene; V was cut back by 0 bases and J by 8 bases. This CDR3 region has 17 residues. The CDR3 bases are TGCGCCAGCAGCTTGGTGGTAGCGGGAGGTCCCCTCGATGAGCAGTTCTTC. This codes for CASSLVVAGGPLDEQFF.

This clonotype has ten or more counts. This sequence joins TRBV10-1 and TRBJ1-1; a weak D match, TRBD1 (5 bases). Per the germline V gene, CDR1 is WNHNN and CDR2 is SYGVQD (reference sequence). V lost 6 bases and J lost 4, with 15 bases in between. There are 14 residues in the CDR3. The DNA of the CDR3 is TGCGCCAGCAGAGCCGGGACCGAAGGCACTGAAGCTTTCTTT. Residues: CASRAGTEGTEAFF.

The sample holds many counts of this clonotype. The chain is built from TRBV20-1 and TRBJ2-1, with TRBD2 matching over 10 bases. V shed 3 bases, J shed 6 bases, and the junction held 8 bases outside the gene matches. CDR3 length: 15 amino acids. CDR1 is DFQATT and CDR2 is SNEGSKA in the germline V gene (reference sequence). CDR3 DNA sequence: TGCAGTGCTAGGGGAAGCGGGAGGGACCCCAATGAGCAGTTCTTC. Translating gives CSARGSGRDPNEQFF.

In its sample, this clonotype was seen many times. The chain recombines TRBV6-5 with TRBJ2-3, with a weak D call TRBD2 (5 bases). CDR3 size: 14 residues. V was clipped by 2 bases and J by 3 bases, with 9 bases between them. The V gene's germline CDR1 is MNHEY and CDR2 SVGAGI. This CDR3 reads CASSYTRRTDTQYF. The CDR3 bases are TGTGCCAGCAGTTACACAAGGAGGACAGATACGCAGTATTTT.

This clonotype has at least ten counts. The V gene is TRBV12-3 or TRBV12-4, the J gene TRBJ2-3; 7 bases line up with TRBD2. Germline trimming cut 8 bases from V and 7 bases from J; bases unmatched to any gene: 9. This CDR3 has 13 residues. The CDR3 nucleotides read TGTGCCAGCCGAGCGTGGGAGGGTCATACGCAGTATTTT. Its protein product is CASRAWEGHTQYF.

This clonotype was seen a few times. The chain couples TRBV24-1 to TRBJ1-1; a possible D gene is TRBD1 (5 bases). With 4 bases removed from V and 6 bases from J, the gap between germline ends came to 14 bases. CDR3 length equals 14 residues. The V gene's germline CDR1 is KGHDR and CDR2 SFDVKD. CDR3 DNA sequence: TGTGCCACCAGTGACCCGAGGGGAGGGGCTGAAGCTTTCTTT. As protein: CATSDPRGGAEAFF.

This clonotype was counted many times. The V call is TRBV27, the J call TRBJ2-7, with D maybe TRBD1 (8 bases). The CDR3 covers 13 residues. The germline V and J ends were trimmed by 6 bases and 5 bases, with 14 bases remaining between them. CDR1 and CDR2 from the germline V gene are MNHEY and SMNVEV (reference sequence). CDR3: CASRQGGSNEQYF. In DNA form, the CDR3 reads TGTGCCAGCAGACAGGGGGGGTCTAACGAGCAGTACTTC.

This clonotype was observed a few times. V gene TRBV4-1 combines with J gene TRBJ2-5; D perhaps matches TRBD1 (5 bases). Germline V lookup: CDR1 MGHRA, CDR2 YSYEKL. V was cut by 11 bases and J by 1 base, with 20 bases left in between. The CDR3 consists of 15 residues. CDR3 nucleotides: TGCGCCGGGGCGTGGGTAGATGGGCCCCAAGAGACCCAGTACTTC. Encoded protein: CAGAWVDGPQETQYF.

This clonotype was seen many times. The chain has TRBV27 and TRBJ2-7; 10 bases fit TRBD1. The CDR3 sequence is 17 residues long. Germline CDR1 reads MNHEY; CDR2 reads SMNVEV (reference sequence). With 6 bases clipped from V and 5 bases from J, the junction kept 16 bases outside the gene matches. CDR3 coding DNA: TGTGCCAGCAGCCTCAGAAGTCTACGGGACAGGGGACACGAGCAGTACTTC. It is translated as CASSLRSLRDRGHEQYF.

Ten or more counts support this clonotype. The chain recombines TRBV20-1 with TRBJ1-2; 11 positions agree with TRBD1. The CDR3 sequence is 17 residues long. The germline CDR1 and CDR2 sequences are DFQATT and SNEGSKA (reference sequence). With 0 bases clipped from V and 2 bases from J, the junction kept 8 bases outside the gene matches. CDR3 in amino acids: CSARDVGQGARNYGYTF. For the CDR3, the DNA is TGCAGTGCTAGAGATGTCGGACAGGGGGCGAGAAACTATGGCTACACCTTC.

V and J are TRBV7-9 and TRBJ2-3; a possible D gene is TRBD2 (6 bases). This CDR3 comprises 15 residues. The V gene lost 4 bases and the J gene lost 5 bases, with 16 bases spanning the gap. Per germline, CDR1 SEHNR and CDR2 FQNEAQ (reference sequence). The chain's CDR3 is CASSYTREAGDTQYF. CDR3 coding DNA: TGTGCCAGCAGCTACACTAGGGAGGCTGGAGATACGCAGTATTTT.

This clonotype was seen ten or more times. The chain employs TRBV10-3 and TRBJ2-5, with D possibly being TRBD1 or TRBD2 (7 bases each). CDR1 ENHRY and CDR2 SYGVKD come from the germline V gene. Trimming left V 10 bases short and J 7 bases short, with 19 bases between. The CDR3 has 13 residues. CDR3: CATHQTGEGTQYF. CDR3 bases: TGTGCCACCCACCAAACAGGGGAGGGGACCCAGTACTTC.